In this sample, the clone carrying this T cell receptor beta chain turned up many times. Its target is not known. Time point of the sample: persistent/refractory GD, antithyroid drugs over 5 years with positive TRAb. TCR sequences were obtained from RNA taken from PBMCs. Through Arm-PCR of CDR3 regions and iRepertoire HTBI primers, TCR beta libraries were built. In TCRdb, the multiplex PCR reads were re-called with MiXCR into one record per CDR3 protein. The repertoire consists of 400,000 or so distinct CDR3 sequences, with roughly 20% occurring once and the leading ten covering 20%. The sample is drawn from a study of regulatory T cells in long-lasting Graves disease. Study summary: Over 5 years on antithyroid drugs plus positive TSH receptor antibodies marked Graves' disease as persistent.

Study-level points and caveats: Fewer public clonotypes were shared by new patients (just under 1,000) than by persistent patients (around 2,900).

This receptor was taken from a female donor with Graves disease. Sequenced here: peripheral blood mononuclear cells (PBMCs), sampled when the disease was refractory, from a patient treated with antithyroid drugs.

The CDR3 bases are TGTGCCAGCAGTGCAGACAGGGGGGACACTGAAGCTTTCTTT. Translation: CASSADRGDTEAFF. This chain links TRBV2 with TRBJ1-1; 9 nucleotides line up with TRBD1. Germline loops: CDR1 SNHLY, CDR2 FYNNEI. After removal of 4 bases from V and 3 bases from J, the junction contained 3 bases not matched to a gene. This CDR3 is 14 amino acids long. Using reference TRBV2 and TRBJ1-1 for the parts outside the CDR3, the full variable domain is EPEVTQTPSHQVTQMGQEVILRCVPISNHLYFYWYRQILGQKVEFLVSFYNNEISEKSEIFDDQFSVERPDGSNFTLKIRSTKLEDSAMYFCASSADRGDTEAFFGQGTRLTVV.